This note documents a single T cell receptor beta chain sequence. The antigen is undetermined. Method: immunoSEQ multiplex PCR; TCRdb's copy keeps in-frame clones and lacks some. The sample shows 250,000 to 350,000 clones, 80% to 90% of them seen only once. The source of the sample is a study of cytomegalovirus exposure and HLA in healthy donors. Study-wide results and caveats: Researchers counted some 150 TCR beta chains as cytomegalovirus-associated. Published work reported that the classifier diagnosed cytomegalovirus status with high specificity and sensitivity.

The CDR3 has 16 amino acids. Germline trimming cut 5 bases from V and 1 base from J; bases unmatched to any gene: 7. Germline V gene lookup returns CDR1 MNHNY and CDR2 SVGAGI (reference sequence). This TCR was sampled from a woman younger than 30 in good health and CMV-seronegative. This chain connects TRBV6-6 to TRBJ2-3; 9 nucleotides match TRBD2. Sequenced material: PBMCs. Here the CDR3 reads CASSLPLAGGTDTQYF. DNA of the CDR3: TGTGCCAGCAGTCTACCGTTAGCGGGAGGCACAGATACGCAGTATTTT.